The 10 T cell receptor beta chains given below trace back to one sample, sequenced in a study of long-term antiretroviral therapy in people with HIV. They ran version v3.0 of the immunoSEQ assay at survey level. Repertoires were generated with immunoSEQ multiplex PCR, while TCRdb's copy carries only in-frame clones and drops some. In the table there are 20,000 to 25,000 clones, approximately 81% of which are singletons. The sequencing used unsorted PBMCs, collected 1.9 years after starting antiretroviral therapy. The receptors stem from a woman between 45 and 60 years old with HIV.

This clone was found once. This chain links TRBV4-3 with TRBJ2-7; D possibly uses TRBD1 or TRBD2 (5 bases each). The V end was cut by 1 base, the J end by 0 bases, with 7 bases between. The CDR3 covers 14 residues. Germline lookup yields CDR1 LGHNA and CDR2 YSLEER. The CDR3 loop is CASSQGGTSYEQYF. The CDR3 DNA reads as TGCGCCAGCAGCCAAGGGGGGACCTCCTACGAGCAGTACTTC.

This clone was detected a few times. The CDR3 is CASRRTGGYGYTF. CDR3 DNA: TGTGCCAGCAGAAGGACGGGAGGCTATGGCTACACCTTC. The genes are TRBV28 and TRBJ1-2, with no clear D. Germline CDR1 MDHEN, CDR2 SYDVKM. The CDR3 is 13 amino acids. Trimming took off 6 bases at V and 4 bases at J, with 12 bases between the two ends.

The rearrangement links TRBV7-9 to TRBJ1-2; 7 bases fit TRBD1. CDR3 size: 13 residues. V lost 3 bases and J lost 5; bases outside the gene matches: 3. Germline V gene data show CDR1 as SEHNR and CDR2 as FQNEAQ (reference sequence). DNA of the CDR3: TGTGCCAGCAGCTTTGCAGGGGGGTATGGCTACACCTTC. It is translated as CASSFAGGYGYTF. Looking up the rest from reference TRBV7-9 and TRBJ1-2 gives the full variable domain: DTGVSQNPRHKITKRGQNVTFRCDPISEHNRLYWYRQTLGQGPEFLTYFQNEAQLEKSRLLSDRFSAERPKGSFSTLEIQRTEQGDSAMYLCASSFAGGYGYTFGSGTRLTVV.

This sequence joins TRBV4-3 and TRBJ2-1; 8 positions agree with TRBD1. The CDR3 covers 14 residues. The V gene end was trimmed by 4 bases and the J gene end by 8 bases; junction bases not matched to a gene: 7. Germline V gene sequence: CDR1 LGHNA, CDR2 YSLEER. The CDR3 DNA is TGCGCCAGCAGCCCCGACAGGGGCTTCTATGAGCAGTTCTTC. Translation gives CASSPDRGFYEQFF.

The chain employs TRBV6-1 and TRBJ1-1; D remains unclear. This CDR3 region has 12 residues. Germline V gives CDR1 MNHNS, CDR2 SASEGT. V was clipped by 3 bases and J by 12 bases, with 14 bases between them. In nucleotides, the CDR3 is TGTGCCAGCAGTGAGAGTTCAACAGTGACTTTCTTT. Residues: CASSESSTVTFF.

The chain carries TRBV6-5 and TRBJ2-1, with D unresolved. With 0 bases removed from V and 13 bases from J, the gap between germline ends came to 13 bases. The CDR3 spans 13 residues. CDR1 MNHEY and CDR2 SVGAGI come from the germline V gene. The CDR3 sequence: CASSYSQSVRQFF. CDR3 in DNA: TGTGCCAGCAGTTACTCGCAGAGCGTTCGTCAGTTCTTC.

V is TRBV6-1 and J is TRBJ2-1; no reliable D call. Germline CDR1 is MNHNS and CDR2 is SASEGT. With 6 bases removed from V and 2 bases from J, the gap between germline ends came to 14 bases. This CDR3 has 15 amino acids. The CDR3 loop is CASSDRIGPYNEQFF. Written as DNA, the CDR3 is TGTGCCAGCAGCGATAGAATTGGGCCCTACAATGAGCAGTTCTTC.

V is TRBV19 and J is TRBJ1-5; no definite D call. CDR1 and CDR2 from the germline V gene are LNHDA and SQIVND (reference sequence). Trimming pared 9 bases from V and 2 bases from J, leaving 14 bases between. This CDR3 is built from 14 residues. The CDR3 loop is CASKGGQGNQPQHF. The CDR3 nucleotides read TGTGCCAGCAAAGGAGGGCAGGGCAATCAGCCCCAGCATTTT. Variable domain in full (rest from reference TRBV19 and TRBJ1-5): DGGITQSPKYLFRKEGQNVTLSCEQNLNHDAMYWYRQDPGQGLRLIYYSQIVNDFQKGDIAEGYSVSREKKESFPLTVTSAQKNPTAFYLCASKGGQGNQPQHFGDGTRLSIL.

The rearrangement joins TRBV6-6 to TRBJ2-7; no firm D call. CDR1 and CDR2 (germline): MNHNY, SVGAGI (reference sequence). V was pared by 7 bases and J by 6 bases, with 25 bases between. This CDR3 spans 16 amino acids. The CDR3 bases are TGTGCCAGCACACATATGGTTGGGTTAACCCCCGCCGAGCAGTACTTC. Its protein product is CASTHMVGLTPAEQYF.

The genes are TRBV7-9 and TRBJ1-6; 12 nucleotides line up with TRBD1. Per the germline V gene, CDR1 is SEHNR and CDR2 is FQNEAQ (reference sequence). The CDR3 is 15 amino acids. With V trimmed by 5 bases and J by 9 bases, 5 bases remained unmatched. The CDR3 is CASSGWDRGRSPLHF. The CDR3 coding sequence is TGTGCCAGCAGCGGGTGGGACAGGGGGCGTTCACCCCTCCACTTT. The variable domain in full, completed from reference TRBV7-9 and TRBJ1-6, reads DTGVSQNPRHKITKRGQNVTFRCDPISEHNRLYWYRQTLGQGPEFLTYFQNEAQLEKSRLLSDRFSAERPKGSFSTLEIQRTEQGDSAMYLCASSGWDRGRSPLHFGNGTRLTVT.